The 13 T cell receptor beta chains below all came from one sample that was sequenced in a study of shared T cell receptors in the human thymus. Assay used: immunoSEQ multiplex PCR; TCRdb lists only in-frame clones, some missing. The sample lists hundreds of thousands of clones, 95% occurring once. Sequencing was done on a sample of thymocytes. The origin of the receptors is a human donor.

This clone has a single count. This sequence joins TRBV4-2 and TRBJ1-2; 10 bases agree with TRBD1. Per germline, CDR1 LGHNA and CDR2 YNFKEQ. J was trimmed by 3 bases and V by 0 bases; bases with no gene match: 10. The CDR3 sequence is 18 residues long. DNA for the CDR3: TGTGCCAGCAGCCAAGATGGTACGGGACAGGGGCGCCACTATGGCTACACCTTC. It specifies CASSQDGTGQGRHYGYTF.

J is TRBJ1-2 and V is TRBV15, with D possibly TRBD1 on 5 matching bases. V gave up 0 bases and J gave up 7 bases, with 12 bases separating them. This CDR3 comprises 14 residues. From germline, CDR1 is LNHNV and CDR2 YYDKDF (reference sequence). The DNA of the CDR3 is TGTGCCACCAGCAGAGATTGGGAAGGGACTGGCTACACCTTC. Its translation is CATSRDWEGTGYTF.

J is TRBJ1-1 and V is TRBV5-6, with unresolved D. Germline V CDR1 and CDR2: SGHDT, YYEEEE. Deletions cut 4 bases from V and 10 bases from J, with 17 bases between. The CDR3 is made up of 13 amino acids. CDR3 sequence: CASSATPPHGAFF. CDR3 DNA sequence: TGTGCCAGCAGCGCAACCCCCCCGCATGGAGCTTTCTTT.

The rearrangement uses TRBV6-5 and TRBJ2-7; maybe TRBD1 (6 bases). Between the trimmed V and J ends, which lost 5 bases and 0 bases, there was a span of 14 bases. CDR3 size: 15 residues. The germline CDR1 and CDR2 sequences are MNHEY and SVGAGI. The CDR3 region is CASSTDSQSSYEQYF. The CDR3 region has the DNA TGTGCCAGCAGTACGGACAGCCAGAGCTCCTACGAGCAGTACTTC.

J is TRBJ2-1 and V is TRBV27; TRBD2 matches at 11 bases. The CDR3 has 17 amino acids. Germline assignment: CDR1 MNHEY and CDR2 SMNVEV (reference sequence). Trimming cost V 3 bases and J 6 bases; bases outside gene matches: 10. The chain's CDR3 is CASSLGPSSGGLNEQFF. Written as DNA, the CDR3 is TGTGCCAGCAGTTTGGGCCCCTCTAGCGGGGGGCTCAATGAGCAGTTCTTC.

The rearrangement uses TRBV7-2 and TRBJ2-3; TRBD2 agrees at 7 bases. This CDR3 has 16 residues. V lost 2 bases to trimming and J lost 1 base; unmatched junction nucleotides: 6. The germline V gene has CDR1 SGHTA and CDR2 FQGNSA. CDR3 loop: CASSLYSLAGTDTQYF. The CDR3 nucleotides read TGTGCCAGCAGCTTATATTCCCTAGCGGGCACAGATACGCAGTATTTT.

In this sample, this clone turned up once. The rearrangement joins TRBV5-1 to TRBJ2-7; possible D gene TRBD2, 6 bases. V gave up 5 bases and J gave up 2 bases, with 29 bases separating them. From germline, CDR1 is SGHRS and CDR2 YFSETQ. This CDR3 has 19 amino acids. The CDR3 here is CASSWWTGLPLSRAYEQYF. CDR3 DNA sequence: TGCGCCAGCAGTTGGTGGACGGGACTTCCTCTCTCAAGGGCCTACGAGCAGTACTTC. Using reference TRBV5-1 and TRBJ2-7 for the parts outside the CDR3, the full variable domain is KAGVTQTPRYLIKTRGQQVTLSCSPISGHRSVSWYQQTPGQGLQFLFEYFSETQRNKGNFPGRFSGRQFSNSRSEMNVSTLELGDSALYLCASSWWTGLPLSRAYEQYFGPGTRLTVT.

This clone was recorded a few times. V and J are TRBV20-1 and TRBJ1-1, with no clear D. CDR1 and CDR2 from the germline V gene are DFQATT and SNEGSKA (reference sequence). The CDR3 totals 11 residues. This CDR3 is CITASGSEAFF. The CDR3 nucleotides are TGCATCACAGCATCAGGATCTGAAGCTTTCTTT.

The genes are TRBV7-9 and TRBJ2-3; maybe TRBD2 (5 bases). There are 15 residues in the CDR3. V lost 1 base and J 4 bases, leaving 12 bases between the germline ends. Germline V lookup: CDR1 SEHNR, CDR2 FQNEAQ (reference sequence). In DNA, the CDR3 is TGTGCCAGCAGCTTAGGTGGGGTCGGGGCAGATACGCAGTATTTT. It is translated as CASSLGGVGADTQYF.

This sequence joins TRBV4-1 and TRBJ1-6, with TRBD1 identical over 7 bases. V lost 3 bases, J lost 8 bases, and 7 bases stayed unmatched. Per germline, CDR1 MGHRA and CDR2 YSYEKL. The CDR3 is 15 amino acids. The CDR3 sequence is CASSHIQGFHSPLHF. The CDR3 bases are TGCGCCAGCAGCCATATACAGGGGTTTCATTCACCCCTCCACTTT.

J is TRBJ1-4 and V is TRBV5-1; D possibly corresponds to TRBD1 (5 bases). V was shortened by 2 bases and J by 7 bases, with 15 bases between the two germline ends. Germline CDR1 and CDR2: SGHRS and YFSETQ. This CDR3 comprises 15 residues. This chain's CDR3 is CASSFRSGDSEKLFF. CDR3 coding DNA: TGCGCCAGCAGCTTCCGTTCGGGGGATAGTGAAAAACTGTTTTTT.

This chain uses TRBV6-5 with TRBJ2-7; the D call may be TRBD1 or TRBD2 (5 bases each). V was clipped by 2 bases and J by 2 bases, with 10 bases between them. This CDR3 is built from 14 residues. Germline assignment: CDR1 MNHEY and CDR2 SVGAGI. The chain's CDR3 is CASSYRRDAYEQYF. DNA of the CDR3: TGTGCCAGCAGTTACCGACGGGACGCCTACGAGCAGTACTTC.

The chain uses TRBV14 and TRBJ1-2; D is unresolved. Trimming took off 4 bases at V and 0 bases at J, with 15 bases between the two ends. Germline values: CDR1 SGHDN, CDR2 FVKESK. This CDR3 contains 16 residues. CDR3 sequence (DNA): TGTGCCAGCAGCCGCGGACCCGTCAAAGCTAACTATGGCTACACCTTC. Translating it yields CASSRGPVKANYGYTF.